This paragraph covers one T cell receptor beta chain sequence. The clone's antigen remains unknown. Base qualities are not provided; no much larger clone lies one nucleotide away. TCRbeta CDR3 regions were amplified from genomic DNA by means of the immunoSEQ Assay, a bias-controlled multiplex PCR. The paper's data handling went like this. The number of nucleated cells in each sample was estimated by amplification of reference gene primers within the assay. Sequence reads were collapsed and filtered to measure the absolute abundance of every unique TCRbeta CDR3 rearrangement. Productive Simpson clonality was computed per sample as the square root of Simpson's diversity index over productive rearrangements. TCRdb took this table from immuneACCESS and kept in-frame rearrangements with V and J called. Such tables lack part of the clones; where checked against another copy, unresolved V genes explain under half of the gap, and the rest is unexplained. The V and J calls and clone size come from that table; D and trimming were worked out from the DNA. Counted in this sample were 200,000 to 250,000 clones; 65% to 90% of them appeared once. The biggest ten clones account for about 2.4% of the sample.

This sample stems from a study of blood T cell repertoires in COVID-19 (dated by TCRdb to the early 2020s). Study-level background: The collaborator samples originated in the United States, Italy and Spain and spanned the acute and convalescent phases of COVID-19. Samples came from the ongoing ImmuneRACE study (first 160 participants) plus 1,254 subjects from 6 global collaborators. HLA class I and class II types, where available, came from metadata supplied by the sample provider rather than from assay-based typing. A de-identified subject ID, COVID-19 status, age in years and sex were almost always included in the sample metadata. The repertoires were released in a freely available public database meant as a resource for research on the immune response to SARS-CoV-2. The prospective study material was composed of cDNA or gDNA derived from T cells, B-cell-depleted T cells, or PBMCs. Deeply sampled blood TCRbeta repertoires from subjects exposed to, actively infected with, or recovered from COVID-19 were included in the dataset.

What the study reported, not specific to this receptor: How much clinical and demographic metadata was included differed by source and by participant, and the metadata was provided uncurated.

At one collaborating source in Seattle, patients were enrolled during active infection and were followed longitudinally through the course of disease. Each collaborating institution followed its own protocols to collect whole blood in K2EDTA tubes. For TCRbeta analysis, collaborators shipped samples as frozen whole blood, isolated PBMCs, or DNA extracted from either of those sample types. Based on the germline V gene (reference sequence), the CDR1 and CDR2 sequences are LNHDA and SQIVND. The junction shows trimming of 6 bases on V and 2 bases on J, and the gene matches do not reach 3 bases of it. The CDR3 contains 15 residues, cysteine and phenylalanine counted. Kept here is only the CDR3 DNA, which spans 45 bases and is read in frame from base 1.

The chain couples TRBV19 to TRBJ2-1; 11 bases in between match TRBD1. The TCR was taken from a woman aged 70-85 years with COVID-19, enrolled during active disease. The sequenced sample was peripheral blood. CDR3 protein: CASRRTGGPYNEQFF. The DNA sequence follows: TGTGCCAGTAGAAGGACAGGGGGCCCCTACAATGAGCAGTTCTTC. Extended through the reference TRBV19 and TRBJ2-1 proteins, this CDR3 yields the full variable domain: DGGITQSPKYLFRKEGQNVTLSCEQNLNHDAMYWYRQDPGQGLRLIYYSQIVNDFQKGDIAEGYSVSREKKESFPLTVTSAQKNPTAFYLCASRRTGGPYNEQFFGPGTRLTVL.